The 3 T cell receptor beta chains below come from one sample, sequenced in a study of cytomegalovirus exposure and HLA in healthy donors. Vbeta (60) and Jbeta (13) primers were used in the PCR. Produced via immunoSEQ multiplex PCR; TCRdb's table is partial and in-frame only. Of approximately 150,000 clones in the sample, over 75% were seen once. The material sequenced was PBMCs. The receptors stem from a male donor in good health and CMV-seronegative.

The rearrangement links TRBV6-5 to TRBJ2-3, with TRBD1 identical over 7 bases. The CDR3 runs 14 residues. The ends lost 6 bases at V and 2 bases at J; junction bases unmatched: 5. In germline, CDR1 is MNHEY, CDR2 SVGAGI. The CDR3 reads CASSSGGYTDTQYF. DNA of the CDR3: TGTGCCAGCAGCTCAGGGGGATACACAGATACGCAGTATTTT.

The CDR3 DNA reads as TGTGCCAGCAGCCCGGGACTAGCGGGGGGGACCAGCACAGATACGCAGTATTTT. As protein: CASSPGLAGGTSTDTQYF. The chain employs TRBV9 and TRBJ2-3; 16 bases fit TRBD2. This CDR3 contains 18 residues. V dropped 4 bases and J dropped 0; count of bases not matched to a gene: 5. CDR1 and CDR2 (germline): SGDLS, YYNGEE.

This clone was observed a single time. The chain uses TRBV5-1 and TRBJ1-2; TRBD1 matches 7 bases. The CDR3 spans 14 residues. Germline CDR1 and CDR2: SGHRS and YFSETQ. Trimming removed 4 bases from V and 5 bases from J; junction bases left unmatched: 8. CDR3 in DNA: TGCGCCAGCAGCCACAATACAGGGGTATATGGCTACACCTTC. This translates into CASSHNTGVYGYTF.